The T cell receptor beta chain described here comes from a study of shared clonotypes between healthy human individuals. CDR1 and CDR2 from the germline V gene are SGHTA and FQGNSA. This CDR3 is built from 18 residues. Unmatched junction bases numbered 12, after V lost 2 bases and J lost 4 bases. The table came from immunoSEQ multiplex PCR; TCRdb's copy has only in-frame clones and leaves some out. Of 2 million to 2.5 million clones listed, over 90% are singletons. Sample: naive CD4+ T cells from PBMCs. Subset indicated: CD45RA+ positively selected. The source is a man between 18 and 35 years old in good health. Some clones in this sample may be carry-over from other donors' samples. The J gene is TRBJ2-1, the V gene TRBV7-2, with 9 bases matching TRBD2. The DNA of the CDR3 is TGTGCCAGCAGCTTACACTCCCGACCTAGCGGGATTTACAATGAGCAGTTCTTC. Protein product: CASSLHSRPSGIYNEQFF.